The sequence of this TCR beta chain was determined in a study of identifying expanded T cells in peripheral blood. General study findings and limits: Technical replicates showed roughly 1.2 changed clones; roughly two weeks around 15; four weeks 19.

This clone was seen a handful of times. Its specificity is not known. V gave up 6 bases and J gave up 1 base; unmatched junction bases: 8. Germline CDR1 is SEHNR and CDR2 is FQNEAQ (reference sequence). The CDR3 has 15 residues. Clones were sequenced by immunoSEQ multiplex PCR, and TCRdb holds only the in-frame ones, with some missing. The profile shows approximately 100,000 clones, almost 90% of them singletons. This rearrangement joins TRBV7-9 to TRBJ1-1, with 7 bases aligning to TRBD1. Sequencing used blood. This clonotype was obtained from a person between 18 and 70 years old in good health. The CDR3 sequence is CASRGQESPNTEAFF. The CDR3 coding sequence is TGTGCCAGCAGAGGACAGGAGTCTCCGAACACTGAAGCTTTCTTT.